This paragraph reports one TCR beta chain. The sample belongs to a study of blood T cell repertoires in COVID-19. Overall study context: COVID-19 samples, acute and convalescent, were from the United States, Italy and Spain. The cDNA or gDNA used as material had been derived from T cells, B-cell-depleted T cells, or PBMCs.

V shed 5 bases and J 7 bases; nucleotides not matched to a gene: 2. Germline loops: CDR1 ENHRY, CDR2 SYGVKD. The CDR3 runs to 13 residues. As originally analysed: From reference gene primer amplification, estimates of nucleated cell counts were derived. Generated by immunoSEQ multiplex PCR, the TCRdb table keeps only in-frame clones and is missing some. That table supplies the V and J calls and clone size; D and trimming were determined from the DNA. In the table there are around 120,000 clones, approximately 84% of which are singletons. Sequenced material: peripheral blood. This sequence joins TRBV10-3 and TRBJ2-1; 10 positions agree with TRBD2. This sequence originates from a man between 65 and 85 years old with acute or convalescent COVID-19. The CDR3 sequence is CAISIAGGNEQFF. CDR3 sequence (DNA): TGTGCCATCAGTATAGCGGGGGGTAATGAGCAGTTCTTC.